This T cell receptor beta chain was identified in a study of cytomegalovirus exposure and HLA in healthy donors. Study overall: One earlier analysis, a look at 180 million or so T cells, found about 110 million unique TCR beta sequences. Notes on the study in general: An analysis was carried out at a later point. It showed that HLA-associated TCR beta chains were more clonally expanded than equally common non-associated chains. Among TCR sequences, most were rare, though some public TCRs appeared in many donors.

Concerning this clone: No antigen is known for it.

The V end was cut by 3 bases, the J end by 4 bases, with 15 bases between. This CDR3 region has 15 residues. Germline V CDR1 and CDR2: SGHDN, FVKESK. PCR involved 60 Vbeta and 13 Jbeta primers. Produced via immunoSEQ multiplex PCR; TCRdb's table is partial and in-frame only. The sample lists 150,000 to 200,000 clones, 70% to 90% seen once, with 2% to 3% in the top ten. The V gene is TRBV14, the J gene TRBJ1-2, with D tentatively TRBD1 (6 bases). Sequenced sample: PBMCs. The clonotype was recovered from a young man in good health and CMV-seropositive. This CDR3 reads CASSQTSQGIYGYTF. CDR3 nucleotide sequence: TGTGCCAGCAGCCAGACCTCACAGGGAATCTATGGCTACACCTTC.